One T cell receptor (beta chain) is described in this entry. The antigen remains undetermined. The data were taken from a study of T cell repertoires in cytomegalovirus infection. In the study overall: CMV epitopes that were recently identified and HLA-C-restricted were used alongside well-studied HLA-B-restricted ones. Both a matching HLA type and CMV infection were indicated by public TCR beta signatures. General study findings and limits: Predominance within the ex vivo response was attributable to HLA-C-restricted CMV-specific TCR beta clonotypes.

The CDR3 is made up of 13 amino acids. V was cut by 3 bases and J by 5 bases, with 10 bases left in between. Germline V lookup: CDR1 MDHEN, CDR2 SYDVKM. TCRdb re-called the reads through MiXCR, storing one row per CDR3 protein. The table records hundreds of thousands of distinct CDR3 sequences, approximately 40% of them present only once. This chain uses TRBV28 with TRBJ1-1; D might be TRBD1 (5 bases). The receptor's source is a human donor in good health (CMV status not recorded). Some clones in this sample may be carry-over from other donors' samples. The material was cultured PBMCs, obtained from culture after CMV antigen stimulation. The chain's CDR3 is CASSFGEGTEAFF. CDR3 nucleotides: TGTGCCAGCAGTTTTGGGGAGGGGACTGAAGCTTTCTTT. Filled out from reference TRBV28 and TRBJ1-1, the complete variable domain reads DVKVTQSSRYLVKRTGEKVFLECVQDMDHENMFWYRQDPGLGLRLIYFSYDVKMKEKGDIPEGYSVSREKKERFSLILESASTNQTSMYLCASSFGEGTEAFFGQGTRLTVV.